This TCR beta chain appears in the sequencing data of a study of T cells in Graves' hyperthyroidism and ophthalmopathy. At least ten counts were recorded for this clonotype. Its target is not known. TCR beta CDR3 regions were amplified from RNA. The TCR CDR3 was amplified in a first-round RT-PCR using the HTBI primer set. One entry per CDR3 protein, called by TCRdb with MiXCR from the multiplex PCR reads. The sample records about 740,000 distinct CDR3 sequences, 12% to 15% being singletons. Findings and caveats of the study: Ophthalmopathy was separated from stable hyperthyroidism by a 13 V-J model.

Germline loops: CDR1 MNHEY, CDR2 SMNVEV (reference sequence). The CDR3 is 15 amino acids. Trimming removed 5 bases from V and 8 bases from J; junction bases left unmatched: 12. This chain uses TRBV27 with TRBJ1-2; 9 nucleotides match TRBD1. This receptor was obtained from a woman under 30 with Graves' hyperthyroidism. The sequenced sample was blood. In nucleotides, the CDR3 is TGTGCCAGCAGTCCCTCGGGACAGGGAGGTCAAGGCTACACCTTC. Its translation: CASSPSGQGGQGYTF.